These 23 T cell receptor beta chains originate from one sample sequenced in a study of PD-1 blockade in classical Hodgkin lymphoma. The protocol was immunoSEQ multiplex PCR, while the TCRdb copy is restricted to in-frame clones and leaves out a portion. The sample records some 150,000 clones, about 78% being singletons. Relapse after autologous stem cell transplantation occurred in every patient, and brentuximab vedotin exposure varied. This material consisted of peripheral blood mononuclear cells (PBMCs), taken before the second cycle of nivolumab. Receptor source: a human donor with classical Hodgkin lymphoma.

The chain carries TRBV7-2 and TRBJ1-2, with D tentatively TRBD1 (5 bases). The V end lost 6 bases, the J end lost 3 bases, and 20 bases lay between the germline ends. Germline loops: CDR1 SGHTA, CDR2 FQGNSA. This CDR3 region has 16 residues. The DNA for the CDR3 is TGTGCCAGCAGTCCTTCTGTTTGGGGCTGGGACTATGGCTACACCTTC. This gives the protein CASSPSVWGWDYGYTF. The full variable domain, in which reference TRBV7-2 and TRBJ1-2 provide the parts outside the CDR3, is GAGVSQSPSNKVTEKGKDVELRCDPISGHTALYWYRQSLGQGLEFLIYFQGNSAPDKSGLPSDRFSAERTGGSVSTLTIQRTQQEDSAVYLCASSPSVWGWDYGYTFGSGTRLTVV.

This rearrangement joins TRBV6-5 to TRBJ1-4; D is undetermined. Trimming shortened V by 2 bases and J by 5 bases, and 9 bases separated the two germline ends. The CDR3 consists of 14 residues. Germline lookup yields CDR1 MNHEY and CDR2 SVGAGI. The CDR3 DNA sequence: TGTGCCAGCAGTTACAAGAAGGGAAATGAAAAACTGTTTTTT. This encodes CASSYKKGNEKLFF.

This sequence joins TRBV4-1 and TRBJ1-1; TRBD1 matches at 7 bases. With V trimmed by 5 bases and J by 5 bases, 5 bases remained unmatched. The CDR3 is 13 amino acids. Germline lookup yields CDR1 MGHRA and CDR2 YSYEKL. CDR3 amino acids: CASSRGPGTEAFF. CDR3 DNA: TGCGCCAGCAGCAGGGGGCCTGGTACTGAAGCTTTCTTT.

This clone has a single count. The rearrangement links TRBV2 to TRBJ2-2, with a possible D match to TRBD2 (6 bases). CDR3 length: 16 amino acids. V dropped 2 bases and J dropped 4 bases, with 14 bases sitting between them. Germline lookup yields CDR1 SNHLY and CDR2 FYNNEI. CDR3: CASSERFGSGTGELFF. CDR3 coding DNA: TGTGCCAGCAGTGAAAGGTTCGGGAGTGGCACCGGGGAGCTGTTTTTT.

The chain links TRBV5-4 to TRBJ2-7; unclear D gene. V gave up 1 base and J gave up 4 bases, with 3 bases separating them. In germline, CDR1 is SGHNT, CDR2 YYREEE (reference sequence). This CDR3 has 11 amino acids. The CDR3 is CASSLWYEQYF. CDR3 in DNA: TGTGCCAGCAGCTTGTGGTACGAGCAGTACTTC.

The J gene is TRBJ1-1, the V gene TRBV6-5; D is undetermined. Trimming took off 2 bases at V and 0 bases at J, with 7 bases between the two ends. Germline CDR1 reads MNHEY; CDR2 reads SVGAGI. The CDR3 extends over 14 amino acids. CDR3 sequence: CASSYGILNTEAFF. The CDR3 region has the DNA TGTGCCAGCAGTTACGGGATATTGAACACTGAAGCTTTCTTT.

This sequence joins TRBV2 and TRBJ1-1; the D gene is possibly TRBD1 (5 bases). Per germline, CDR1 SNHLY and CDR2 FYNNEI. CDR3 length equals 15 residues. Trimming took 8 bases from V and 4 from J, leaving 20 bases between them. The CDR3 region has the DNA TGTGCCAGCGGAGAGGGTTTGGGGCCGAGCACTGAAGCTTTCTTT. Its protein is CASGEGLGPSTEAFF.

The rearrangement uses TRBV18 and TRBJ2-7, with TRBD1 matching 9 bases. This CDR3 has 15 amino acids. After removal of 5 bases from V and 2 bases from J, the junction contained 7 bases not matched to a gene. CDR1 is KGHSH and CDR2 is LQKENI in the germline V gene. Here the CDR3 reads CASSAGTGFAYEQYF. The CDR3 nucleotides read TGTGCCAGCTCAGCCGGGACAGGGTTTGCCTACGAGCAGTACTTC.

The chain combines TRBV10-3 with TRBJ1-4; the D is unclear. The CDR3 is 13 residues long. V gave up 2 bases and J gave up 7 bases, with 8 bases separating them. Germline-derived CDR1 and CDR2 are ENHRY and SYGVKD. CDR3 loop: CAISERAGEKLFF. The CDR3 DNA reads TGTGCCATCAGTGAGAGGGCAGGTGAAAAACTGTTTTTT.

The rearrangement uses TRBV5-1 and TRBJ1-4; D may be TRBD1 (6 bases). The CDR3 sequence is 16 residues long. Germline V CDR1 and CDR2: SGHRS, YFSETQ. The V end lost 1 base, the J end lost 1 base, and 11 bases lay between the germline ends. The CDR3 protein is CASSLTGRGTNEKLFF. As DNA, the CDR3 is TGCGCCAGCAGCTTGACCGGCAGGGGAACTAATGAAAAACTGTTTTTT.

The rearrangement uses TRBV4-2 and TRBJ2-3; 12 positions agree with TRBD2. The CDR3 is 17 residues long. Trimming at V came to 3 bases and at J to 4 bases, leaving 8 bases not matched to a gene. Germline V gene data show CDR1 as LGHNA and CDR2 as YNFKEQ. As DNA, the CDR3 is TGTGCCAGCAGCCACGCTGGACTAGCGGGGCGGGCAGATACGCAGTATTTT. Protein product: CASSHAGLAGRADTQYF.

This clone was seen just once. The CDR3 here is CASSYSGQENTDTQYF. DNA for the CDR3: TGTGCCAGCAGTTACTCGGGTCAGGAGAACACAGATACGCAGTATTTT. The gene calls are TRBV6-6 and TRBJ2-3; D ambiguous. Trimming removed 0 bases at V and 2 bases at J, with 12 bases between. CDR1 is MNHNY, CDR2 SVGAGI, per germline (reference sequence). The CDR3 runs to 16 residues.

This clone was counted between two and nine times. The chain carries TRBV9 and TRBJ2-5; the match to TRBD1 covers 7 bases. CDR1 is SGDLS, CDR2 YYNGEE, per germline. V shed 3 bases and J 2 bases; nucleotides not matched to a gene: 4. The CDR3 runs to 14 residues. This chain's CDR3 is CASSAGTVQETQYF. The CDR3, as DNA: TGTGCCAGCAGCGCCGGGACAGTACAAGAGACCCAGTACTTC.

This sequence joins TRBV9 and TRBJ2-4; TRBD1 agrees at 9 bases. V was clipped by 4 bases and J by 6 bases; unmatched bases: 11. CDR3 length: 16 amino acids. The germline gives CDR1 SGDLS, CDR2 YYNGEE. The CDR3 region is CASSQRDREAVNIQYF. CDR3 coding DNA: TGTGCCAGCAGCCAAAGGGACAGGGAGGCAGTAAACATTCAGTACTTC. The entire variable domain, with the rest obtained from reference TRBV9 and TRBJ2-4, is as follows: DSGVTQTPKHLITATGQRVTLRCSPRSGDLSVYWYQQSLDQGLQFLIQYYNGEERAKGNILERFSAQQFPDLHSELNLSSLELGDSALYFCASSQRDREAVNIQYFGAGTRLSVL.

The rearrangement links TRBV5-1 to TRBJ2-7; possibly TRBD1 for D (6 bases). The CDR3 totals 12 residues. V shed 2 bases and J shed 5 bases, with 8 bases lying between them. Germline assignment: CDR1 SGHRS and CDR2 YFSETQ. The CDR3 DNA is TGCGCCAGCAGCTTCTACAGGGACGAGCAGTACTTC. The encoded protein is CASSFYRDEQYF.

This clone was detected ten times or more. The CDR3 spells CASSYGRGEYYGYTF. The CDR3 DNA reads TGTGCCAGCAGCTACGGACGTGGGGAGTACTATGGCTACACCTTC. The chain combines TRBV11-2 with TRBJ1-2; D unresolved. Germline-derived CDR1 and CDR2 are SGHAT and FQNNGV. Trimming pared 4 bases from V and 3 bases from J, leaving 15 bases between. This CDR3 comprises 15 residues.

A single count supports this clone. The V gene is TRBV6-5, the J gene TRBJ1-2, with 8 bases that match TRBD1. CDR3 length equals 15 residues. CDR1 is MNHEY and CDR2 is SVGAGI in the germline V gene. The V gene end was trimmed by 2 bases and the J gene end by 4 bases; junction bases not matched to a gene: 6. The CDR3 here is CASSYDGQGSYGYTF. CDR3 in DNA: TGTGCCAGCAGTTACGATGGACAGGGATCCTATGGCTACACCTTC.

The rearrangement uses TRBV4-2 and TRBJ1-2, with D tentatively TRBD1 (5 bases). Trimming cost V 0 bases and J 7 bases, with 18 bases left between them. CDR3 length: 16 amino acids. CDR1 and CDR2 from the germline V gene are LGHNA and YNFKEQ. Here the CDR3 DNA reads TGTGCCAGCAGCCAAGATTATATCCGACAGCCTACTGGCTACACCTTC. Translation gives CASSQDYIRQPTGYTF.

J is TRBJ2-5 and V is TRBV5-4; 14 bases map to TRBD2. This CDR3 has 17 amino acids. The V and J ends lost 4 bases and 2 bases, in that order; junction bases with no gene match: 7. Germline lookup yields CDR1 SGHNT and CDR2 YYREEE (reference sequence). The CDR3 nucleotides are TGTGCCAGCAGCCCCGGGACTAGCGGGAGATTGCAAGAGACCCAGTACTTC. It codes for CASSPGTSGRLQETQYF.

V is TRBV2 and J is TRBJ1-2, with no clear D. Germline CDR1 SNHLY, CDR2 FYNNEI. Trimming shortened V by 7 bases and J by 3 bases, and 12 bases separated the two germline ends. This CDR3 is built from 13 residues. The CDR3 region is CASIDPAYYGYTF. The CDR3 DNA is TGTGCCAGCATAGACCCCGCTTACTATGGCTACACCTTC.

This chain uses TRBV18 with TRBJ2-7; TRBD1 agrees at 8 bases. CDR1 and CDR2 (germline): KGHSH, LQKENI. Unmatched junction bases numbered 7, after V lost 0 bases and J lost 6 bases. The CDR3 extends over 15 amino acids. The DNA of the CDR3 is TGTGCCAGCTCACCACCGATCCTCAGGGGGCTCGAGCAGTACTTC. As protein: CASSPPILRGLEQYF.

The V and J genes are TRBV11-2 and TRBJ2-2, with unresolved D. The CDR3 runs 17 residues. The germline V gene has CDR1 SGHAT and CDR2 FQNNGV. Trimming took off 0 bases at V and 1 base at J, with 12 bases between the two ends. Here the CDR3 reads CASSLDLGGVNTGELFF. CDR3 nucleotide sequence: TGTGCCAGCAGCTTAGATCTCGGCGGAGTGAACACCGGGGAGCTGTTTTTT.

The chain is built from TRBV11-2 and TRBJ1-1, with D possibly TRBD1 on 5 matching bases. This CDR3 spans 15 amino acids. V dropped 0 bases and J dropped 2 bases, with 10 bases sitting between them. CDR1 is SGHAT and CDR2 is FQNNGV in the germline V gene. The CDR3 protein is CASSLEGTANTEAFF. The CDR3 DNA is TGTGCCAGCAGCTTAGAAGGGACGGCTAACACTGAAGCTTTCTTT.